A selection of T cell receptor beta chains follows, all from one sample in a study of blood T cell repertoires in COVID-19. The protocol was immunoSEQ multiplex PCR, while the TCRdb copy is restricted to in-frame clones and leaves out a portion. The data contain under 150,000 clones, roughly 80% of them singletons. The sequencing sample was made of peripheral blood. These receptors originate from a woman between 50 and 59 years old with active or convalescent COVID-19. CDR3s include the opening cysteine and the closing phenylalanine or tryptophan. A D gene is named only where the DNA matches it firmly. The size of a clone is reported for some rows only, either as once, few or many, or as a class for expanded clones.

>-|TRBJ2-7|TRBV7-9|-
TGTGCCAGCAGCTTAGGTGTCGGCGAGCAGTACTTC
CASSLGVGEQYF
>-|TRBJ1-1|TRBV6-1|-
TGTGCCAGCAGTGGGGACCGGGACAAAAGTGTCTTGAGATCGGCTTTCTTT
CASSGDRDKSVLRSAFF
>-|TRBJ1-2|TRBV28|-
TGTGCCAGCAGTCAACGGGGGTTACGGGGCTATGGCTACACCTTC
CASSQRGLRGYGYTF
>-|TRBJ1-1|TRBV4-3|-
TGCGCCAGCAGCTTGGGGGGGCCCATGAACACTGAAGCTTTCTTT
CASSLGGPMNTEAFF
>-|TRBJ1-1|TRBV3-1/TRBV3-2|-
TGTGCCAGCAGCCAATTGGTCGGACAGAAAAAAGCTTTCTTT
CASSQLVGQKKAFF
>TRBD1|TRBJ2-7|TRBV12-3/TRBV12-4|-
TGTGCCAGCAGTCTCAGACAGGGACCACGCCTGTACTTC
CASSLRQGPRLYF
>TRBD2|TRBJ2-7|TRBV28|-
TGTGCCAGCAGTTTTCTGAGCGGGGCGGGCCACTACGAGCAGTACTTC
CASSFLSGAGHYEQYF
>-|TRBJ1-2|TRBV3-1/TRBV3-2|few
TGTGCCAGCAGCCTACAGGGAAACTATGGCTACACCTTC
CASSLQGNYGYTF
>-|TRBJ1-2|TRBV5-3|-
TGTGCCAGAAGCTTGGTTGTGCGGGGGCTTGGCTACACCTTC
CARSLVVRGLGYTF
>TRBD1|TRBJ1-4|TRBV4-1|once
TGCGCCAGCAGCCAAGATTCGGGACAGGGCCAAAAACTGTTTTTT
CASSQDSGQGQKLFF
>-|TRBJ2-7|TRBV5-1|many
TGCGCCAGCAGCTTGGGACAGGCGGCGGGCGAGCAGTACTTC
CASSLGQAAGEQYF
>TRBD1|TRBJ2-7|TRBV28|-
TGTGCCAGCAGGCAGGGGGCGGGGCTGGGACTTAGCTACGAGCAGTACTTC
CASRQGAGLGLSYEQYF
>-|TRBJ2-1|TRBV29-1|few
TGCAGCGTTGAAGATTTGGCCAGGGCCTCCTACAATGAGCAGTTCTTC
CSVEDLARASYNEQFF
>TRBD2|TRBJ2-3|TRBV19|once
TGTGCCAGTAACCCCGATCTAGCGGGGGTTCCCCTTATCACAGATACGCAGTATTTT
CASNPDLAGVPLITDTQYF
>-|TRBJ2-3|TRBV5-5|-
TGTGCCAGCAGCTCACCTGGGACTTCAGATACGCAGTATTTT
CASSSPGTSDTQYF
>-|TRBJ1-1|TRBV18|few
TGTGCCAGCTCACCAGGGGTAGGGGACACTGAAGCTTTCTTT
CASSPGVGDTEAFF
>TRBD2|TRBJ2-1|TRBV2|-
TGTGCCAGCAGTGCAAGACTAGCGGGGGGTGTAAATGAGCAGTTCTTC
CASSARLAGGVNEQFF
>-|TRBJ2-2|TRBV11-2|few
TGTGCCAGCAGCCCGCTGCGGACCGGGGAGCTGTTTTTT
CASSPLRTGELFF
>-|TRBJ1-6|TRBV28|-
TGTGCCAGCAGCCTCGGGACACTAAAATGGAATTCACCCCTCCACTTT
CASSLGTLKWNSPLHF
>TRBD1|TRBJ1-3|TRBV7-6|few
TGTGCCAGCAGCCCCCTTACAGGGGCTGGAAACACCATATATTTT
CASSPLTGAGNTIYF
>TRBD1|TRBJ2-1|TRBV6-5|-
TGTGCCAGCAGGACCCACGGGACAGGGAAAAATGAGCAGTTCTTC
CASRTHGTGKNEQFF
>TRBD2|TRBJ2-1|TRBV6-5|-
TGTGCCAGCAGCCTATCCGGACTAGCGGGGGGTGAGCAGTTCTTC
CASSLSGLAGGEQFF
>TRBD2|TRBJ2-3|TRBV11-3|-
TGTGCCAGCAGCTTACCCCCTAGCGGGGGGTGCACAGATACGCAGTATTTT
CASSLPPSGGCTDTQYF
>-|TRBJ1-3|TRBV3-1/TRBV3-2|few
TGTGCCAGCAGCCGAGGGAAGGGAGACTCTGGAAACACCATATATTTT
CASSRGKGDSGNTIYF
>-|TRBJ1-5|TRBV30|-
TGTGCCTGGAGTGCCGGGGGCAATCAGCCCCAGCATTTT
CAWSAGGNQPQHF
>-|TRBJ1-6|TRBV19|-
TGTGCCAGTAGTAGCTCGGGACACCTGAGCTCCTATAATTCACCCCTCCACTTT
CASSSSGHLSSYNSPLHF
>TRBD2|TRBJ2-7|TRBV6-1|-
TGTGCCAGCAGTGAAGCTCGGGGGGGCGGGAACGAGCAGTACTTC
CASSEARGGGNEQYF
>TRBD1|TRBJ1-2|TRBV10-3|few
TGTGCCATCAGGGGGGACAGGTCCTTTAACTATGGCTACACCTTC
CAIRGDRSFNYGYTF
>TRBD2|TRBJ2-1|TRBV4-3|-
TGCGCCAGCAGCCAAGACAGCGGGACTGGCTCCTACAATGAGCAGTTCTTC
CASSQDSGTGSYNEQFF
>TRBD1|TRBJ1-2|TRBV30|-
TGTGCCTGGAGTGCGCTAACGACAGGGGTCTATGGCTACACCTTC
CAWSALTTGVYGYTF
>TRBD2|TRBJ2-1|TRBV4-3|-
TGCGCCAGCAGCCAAGAGTTACCCAGCGGGGCGTCCCTCAATGAGCAGTTCTTC
CASSQELPSGASLNEQFF
>-|TRBJ1-3|TRBV2|-
TGTGCCAGCAGCGGGACTTCGAGGGACACCATATATTTT
CASSGTSRDTIYF
>-|TRBJ2-5|TRBV2|-
TGTGCCAGCAGTGGCCGCGGGAAGGAGACCCAGTACTTC
CASSGRGKETQYF
>-|TRBJ1-2|TRBV12-1|-
TGTGCCAGCAGCCCACGGGGACAGATCTTC
CASSPRGQIF
>-|TRBJ2-7|TRBV28|-
TGTGCCAGCAGTCCCCCCGGGGAAAGACCCGAGCAGTACTTC
CASSPPGERPEQYF
>TRBD1|TRBJ2-2|TRBV5-1|-
TGCGCCAGCAGCAGGACAGGGGGGAACACCGGGGAGCTGTTTTTT
CASSRTGGNTGELFF
>-|TRBJ2-1|TRBV6-1|few
TGTGCCAGCAGTGAAAGGAGAAAGGAGTTCTTC
CASSERRKEFF
>TRBD2|TRBJ2-3|TRBV11-3|-
TGTGCCAGCAGCCCCGGGACTAGCGCCACAGATACGCAGTATTTT
CASSPGTSATDTQYF
>-|TRBJ1-2|TRBV7-2|-
TGTGCCAGCAGCCCCGATTCGGGAATAACTAACTATGGCTACACCTTC
CASSPDSGITNYGYTF
>TRBD2|TRBJ2-7|TRBV19|-
TGTGCCAGTAGTACCAGCGGGGGGGTCTCCTACGAGCAGTACTTC
CASSTSGGVSYEQYF
>-|TRBJ1-6|TRBV9|few
TGTGCCAGCAGCTACAGAGATGGGAGTTCACCCCTCCACTTT
CASSYRDGSSPLHF
>-|TRBJ2-5|TRBV3-1/TRBV3-2|-
TGTGCCAGCAGCCCCCAGAACCAAGAGACCCAGTACTTC
CASSPQNQETQYF
>TRBD2|TRBJ2-1|TRBV29-1|-
TGCAGCGGAGGACTAGCGGGTTTCTCCTACAATGAGCAGTTCTTC
CSGGLAGFSYNEQFF
>-|TRBJ1-3|TRBV7-8|few
TGTGCCAGCAGCTTAGAGTTGGGGCACGGAAACACCATATATTTT
CASSLELGHGNTIYF
>-|TRBJ2-7|TRBV7-3|-
TGTGCCAGCAGCTTATTGCCGGGAACCGGAGAGCAGTACTTC
CASSLLPGTGEQYF